Following are 10 T cell receptor beta chains from one sample sequenced in a study of regulatory T cells in long-lasting Graves disease. The time point is: persistent/refractory GD, antithyroid drugs over 5 years with positive TRAb. PBMC RNA served as the TCR library source. Sequencing libraries for TCR beta were prepared with iRepertoire HTBI primers and Arm-PCR of CDR3 regions. In TCRdb, the multiplex PCR reads were re-called with MiXCR into one record per CDR3 protein. The repertoire has about 470,000 distinct CDR3 sequences, 20% to 25% of them found once; the top ten carry over 7.5%. The source was peripheral blood mononuclear cells (PBMCs), collected when the disease was refractory, from a patient treated with antithyroid drugs. All receptors come from a female donor with Graves disease.

This clonotype appeared many times. This rearrangement joins TRBV6-2 or TRBV6-3 to TRBJ1-1; TRBD1 agrees at 7 bases. The CDR3 contains 16 residues. Unmatched junction bases numbered 11, after V lost 6 bases and J lost 1 base. CDR1 is MNHEY and CDR2 is SVGEGT in the germline V gene. The CDR3, as DNA: TGTGCCAGCAGAGCAGGGGGACCTTACGGGAACACTGAAGCTTTCTTT. This encodes CASRAGGPYGNTEAFF.

The chain carries TRBV30 and TRBJ1-1; D unresolved. Between the trimmed V and J ends, which lost 4 bases and 6 bases, there was a span of 12 bases. The germline V gene has CDR1 GTSNPN and CDR2 SVGIG (reference sequence). CDR3 length: 12 amino acids. In nucleotides, the CDR3 is TGTGCCTGGACATTGAACACTGCTGAAGCTTTCTTT. It is translated as CAWTLNTAEAFF. The whole variable domain, filled in from reference TRBV30 and TRBJ1-1, reads SQTIHQWPATLVQPVGSPLSLECTVEGTSNPNLYWYRQAAGRGLQLLFYSVGIGQISSEVPQNLSASRPQDRQFILSSKKLLLSDSGFYLCAWTLNTAEAFFGQGTRLTVV.

The CDR3 bases are TGCAGTGCTAGAGTAGACGGGAGAGCTGTGGCGTATGAGCAGTTCTTC. It specifies CSARVDGRAVAYEQFF. The rearrangement joins TRBV20-1 to TRBJ2-1, with D possibly TRBD2 on 6 matching bases. Germline values: CDR1 DFQATT, CDR2 SNEGSKA (reference sequence). The CDR3 is 16 residues long. Trimming stripped 1 base from V and 8 bases from J, with 21 bases between.

A few counts support this clonotype. The V and J genes are TRBV7-3 and TRBJ2-2; D is ambiguous. Trimming removed 1 base at V and 3 bases at J, with 15 bases between. This CDR3 region has 17 residues. CDR1 SGHTA and CDR2 FQGTGA come from the germline V gene. The DNA for the CDR3 is TGTGCCAGCAGCTTAATGAGCAGCGTGTCCTACACCGGGGAGCTGTTTTTT. Translated: CASSLMSSVSYTGELFF.

The chain combines TRBV7-8 with TRBJ2-7; 10 bases fit TRBD2. This CDR3 is 14 amino acids long. In germline, CDR1 is SGHVS, CDR2 FQNEAQ. Trimming took 6 bases from V and 3 from J; bases not matched to a gene: 5. For the CDR3, the DNA is TGTGCCAGCAGAGAAGGACTAGCGGTCTACGAGCAGTACTTC. Amino acid sequence: CASREGLAVYEQYF.

This sequence joins TRBV19 and TRBJ1-5, with 10 bases aligning to TRBD1. The CDR3 consists of 18 residues. Looked up from germline, CDR1 is LNHDA and CDR2 is SQIVND (reference sequence). With 5 bases clipped from V and 1 base from J, the junction kept 11 bases outside the gene matches. The CDR3 protein is CASSPGTGAGTSNQPQHF. CDR3 DNA sequence: TGTGCCAGTAGTCCCGGGACAGGGGCAGGTACGAGCAATCAGCCCCAGCATTTT.

This clonotype came up many times. V is TRBV5-1 and J is TRBJ2-7; D not resolved. The germline gives CDR1 SGHRS, CDR2 YFSETQ. CDR3 length: 14 amino acids. The ends were cut back, 6 bases at V and 0 bases at J, with 13 bases in the middle. The CDR3 sequence: CASNQVPGSYEQYF. DNA of the CDR3: TGCGCCAGCAACCAAGTGCCGGGCTCCTACGAGCAGTACTTC.

V gene TRBV19 combines with J gene TRBJ2-7, with D perhaps matching TRBD1 or TRBD2 (5 bases each). CDR1 is LNHDA, CDR2 SQIVND, per germline (reference sequence). The CDR3 sequence is 13 residues long. V lost 5 bases to trimming and J lost 6 bases, with 14 bases between them. As DNA, the CDR3 is TGTGCCAGTAGTCCCCGCGCAGGGAGCGAGCAGTACTTC. Its protein is CASSPRAGSEQYF.

The rearrangement joins TRBV6-2 or TRBV6-3 to TRBJ1-2; D is ambiguous. Per germline, CDR1 MNHEY and CDR2 SVGEGT. Trimming removed 4 bases at V and 2 bases at J, with 14 bases between. This CDR3 has 15 residues. Here the CDR3 DNA reads TGTGCCAGCAGTTCCCTCTTGACTGGGAACTATGGCTACACCTTC. Protein product: CASSSLLTGNYGYTF.

The table lists this clonotype with a few counts. V and J are TRBV7-9 and TRBJ1-5; weak D call: TRBD1 (5 bases). This CDR3 has 13 amino acids. Germline-derived CDR1 and CDR2 are SEHNR and FQNEAQ (reference sequence). The V gene lost 9 bases and the J gene lost 4 bases, with 13 bases spanning the gap. The CDR3 reads CASSQGANQPQHF. The CDR3 nucleotides are TGTGCCAGTAGCCAGGGTGCGAATCAGCCCCAGCATTTT.